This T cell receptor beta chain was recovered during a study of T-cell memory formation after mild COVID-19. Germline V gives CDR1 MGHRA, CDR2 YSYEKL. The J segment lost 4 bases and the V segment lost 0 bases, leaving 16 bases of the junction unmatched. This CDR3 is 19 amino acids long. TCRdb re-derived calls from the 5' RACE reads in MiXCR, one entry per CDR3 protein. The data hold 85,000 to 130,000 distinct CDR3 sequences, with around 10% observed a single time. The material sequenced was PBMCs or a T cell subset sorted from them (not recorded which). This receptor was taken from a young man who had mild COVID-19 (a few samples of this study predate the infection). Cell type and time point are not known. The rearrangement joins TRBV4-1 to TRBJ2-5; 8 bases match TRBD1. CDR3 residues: CASSQDGDFGQGGLETQYF. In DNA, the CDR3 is TGCGCCAGCAGCCAAGACGGGGACTTCGGACAGGGCGGGTTAGAGACCCAGTACTTC.